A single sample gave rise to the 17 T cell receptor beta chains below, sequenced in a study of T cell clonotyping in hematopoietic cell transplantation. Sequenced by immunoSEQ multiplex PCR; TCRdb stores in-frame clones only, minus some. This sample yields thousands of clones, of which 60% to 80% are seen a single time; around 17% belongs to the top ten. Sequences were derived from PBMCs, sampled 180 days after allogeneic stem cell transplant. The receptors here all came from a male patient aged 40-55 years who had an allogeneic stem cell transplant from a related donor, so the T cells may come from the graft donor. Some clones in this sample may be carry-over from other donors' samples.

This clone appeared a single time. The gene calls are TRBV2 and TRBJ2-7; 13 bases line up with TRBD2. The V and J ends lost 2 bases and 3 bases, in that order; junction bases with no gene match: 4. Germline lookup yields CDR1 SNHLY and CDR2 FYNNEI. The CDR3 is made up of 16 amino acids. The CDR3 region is CASSERLAGGFYEQYF. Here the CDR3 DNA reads TGTGCCAGCAGTGAACGACTAGCGGGGGGCTTCTACGAGCAGTACTTC.

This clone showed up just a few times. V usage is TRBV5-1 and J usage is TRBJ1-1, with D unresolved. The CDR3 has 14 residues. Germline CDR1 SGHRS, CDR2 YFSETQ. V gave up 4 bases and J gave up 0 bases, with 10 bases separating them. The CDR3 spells CASSASDLNTEAFF. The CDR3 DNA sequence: TGCGCCAGCAGCGCAAGCGATCTGAACACTGAAGCTTTCTTT.

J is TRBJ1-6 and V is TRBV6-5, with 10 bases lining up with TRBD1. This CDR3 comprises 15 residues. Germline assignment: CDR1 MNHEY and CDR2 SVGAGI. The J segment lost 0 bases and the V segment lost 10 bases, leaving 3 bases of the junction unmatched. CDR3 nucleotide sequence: TGTGCCACCCGACAGGGGGCCTCCTATAATTCACCCCTCCACTTT. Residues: CATRQGASYNSPLHF.

In DNA form, the CDR3 reads TGTGCCAGCAGTTTATGGGGTGGACAGGGGAGGACTGAAGCTTTCTTT. Protein product: CASSLWGGQGRTEAFF. V and J are TRBV27 and TRBJ1-1; 9 bases map to TRBD1. In germline, CDR1 is MNHEY, CDR2 SMNVEV (reference sequence). The V and J ends lost 1 base and 5 bases, in that order; junction bases with no gene match: 8. The CDR3 length is 16 residues.

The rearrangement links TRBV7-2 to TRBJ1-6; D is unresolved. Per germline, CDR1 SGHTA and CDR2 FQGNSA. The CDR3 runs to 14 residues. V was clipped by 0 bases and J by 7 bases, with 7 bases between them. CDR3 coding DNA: TGTGCCAGCAGCTTAGCTACGGGGAATTCACCCCTCCACTTT. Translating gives CASSLATGNSPLHF.

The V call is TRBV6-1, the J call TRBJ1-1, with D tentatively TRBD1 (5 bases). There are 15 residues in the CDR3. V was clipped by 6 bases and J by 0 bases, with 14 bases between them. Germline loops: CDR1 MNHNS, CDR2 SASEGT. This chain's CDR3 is CASRRDGGVNTEAFF. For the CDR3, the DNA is TGTGCCAGCAGGAGGGATGGAGGGGTGAACACTGAAGCTTTCTTT.

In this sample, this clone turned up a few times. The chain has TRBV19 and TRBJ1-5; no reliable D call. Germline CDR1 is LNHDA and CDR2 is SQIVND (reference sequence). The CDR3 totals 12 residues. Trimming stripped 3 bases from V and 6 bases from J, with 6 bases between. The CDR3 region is CASSILSQPQHF. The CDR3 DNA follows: TGTGCCAGTAGTATTTTAAGTCAGCCCCAGCATTTT.

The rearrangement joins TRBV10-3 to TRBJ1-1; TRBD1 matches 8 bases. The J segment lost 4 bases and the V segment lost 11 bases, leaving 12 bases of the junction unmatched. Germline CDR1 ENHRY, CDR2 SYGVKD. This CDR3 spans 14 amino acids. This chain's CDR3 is CAVRTGPGSTEAFF. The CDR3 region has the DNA TGTGCCGTCCGGACAGGGCCGGGAAGCACTGAAGCTTTCTTT.

The CDR3, as DNA: TGCGCCAGCAGCCCGACAGGGGGGAAAGAGACCCAGTACTTC. Protein sequence: CASSPTGGKETQYF. The gene calls are TRBV5-1 and TRBJ2-5, with 9 bases lining up with TRBD1. This CDR3 has 14 amino acids. Germline CDR1 is SGHRS and CDR2 is YFSETQ. With V trimmed by 4 bases and J by 3 bases, 4 bases remained unmatched.

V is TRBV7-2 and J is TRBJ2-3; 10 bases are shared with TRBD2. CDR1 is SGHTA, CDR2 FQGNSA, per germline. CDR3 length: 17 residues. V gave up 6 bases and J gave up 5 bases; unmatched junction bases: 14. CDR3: CASRVARTSGNRDTQYF. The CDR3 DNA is TGTGCCAGCAGGGTAGCCAGGACTAGCGGAAACAGAGATACGCAGTATTTT.

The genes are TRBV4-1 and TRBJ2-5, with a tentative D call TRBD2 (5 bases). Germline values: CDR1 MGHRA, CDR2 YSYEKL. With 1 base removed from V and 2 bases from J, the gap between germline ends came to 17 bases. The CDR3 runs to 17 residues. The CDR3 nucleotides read TGCGCCAGCAGCCAAGCCCCTTGGAGGATGGGGCAAGAGACCCAGTACTTC. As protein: CASSQAPWRMGQETQYF.

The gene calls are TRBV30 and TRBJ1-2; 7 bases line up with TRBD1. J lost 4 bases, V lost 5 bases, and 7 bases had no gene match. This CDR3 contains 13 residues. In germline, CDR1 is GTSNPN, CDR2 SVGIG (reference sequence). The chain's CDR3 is CAWGRDRPYGYTF. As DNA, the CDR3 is TGTGCCTGGGGAAGGGACAGACCCTATGGCTACACCTTC.

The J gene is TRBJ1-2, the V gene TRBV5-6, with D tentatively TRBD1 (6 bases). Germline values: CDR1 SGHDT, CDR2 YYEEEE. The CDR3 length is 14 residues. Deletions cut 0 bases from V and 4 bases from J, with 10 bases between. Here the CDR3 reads CASSLEDRSYGYTF. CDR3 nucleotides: TGTGCCAGCAGCTTGGAAGACAGGTCCTATGGCTACACCTTC.

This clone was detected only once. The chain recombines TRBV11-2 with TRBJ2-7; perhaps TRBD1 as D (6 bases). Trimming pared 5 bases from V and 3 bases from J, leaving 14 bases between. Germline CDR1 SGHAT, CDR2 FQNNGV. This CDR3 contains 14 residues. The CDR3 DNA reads TGTGCCAGCAGCCGCCGGGACACCTACTACGAGCAGTACTTC. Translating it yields CASSRRDTYYEQYF.

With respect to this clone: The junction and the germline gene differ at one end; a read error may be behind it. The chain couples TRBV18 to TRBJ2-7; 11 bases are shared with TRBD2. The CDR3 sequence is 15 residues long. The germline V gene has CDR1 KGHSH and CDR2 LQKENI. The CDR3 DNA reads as TGTGCCAGCTCCCCACTGACTAGCGGGAACTACGAGCAGTACTTC. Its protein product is CASSPLTSGNYEQYF.

The CDR3 DNA reads as TGCGCCAGCAGACCGGGAAGCCCTAACCCCTACACCTTC. It translates to CASRPGSPNPYTF. The chain carries TRBV5-1 and TRBJ1-2; no reliable D call. CDR1 SGHRS and CDR2 YFSETQ come from the germline V gene. This CDR3 spans 13 amino acids. V lost 5 bases, J lost 10 bases, and 18 bases lay in between.

The CDR3 spells CASTYEGSQPQHF. CDR3 nucleotides: TGTGCCAGCACCTACGAGGGGAGTCAGCCCCAGCATTTT. The rearrangement links TRBV2 to TRBJ1-5; maybe TRBD1 (5 bases). Per germline, CDR1 SNHLY and CDR2 FYNNEI. V lost 7 bases and J 6 bases, leaving 13 bases between the germline ends. This CDR3 contains 13 residues.